The 5 T cell receptor beta chains below were found in one sample sequenced in a study of control samples from healthy donors and cancer patients. Data came from immunoSEQ multiplex PCR; TCRdb stores just in-frame clones and leaves some out. The profile shows about 140,000 clones, less than 95% of them singletons. Sequenced sample: blood. These receptors were collected from a man between 18 and 35 years old in good health.

The gene calls are TRBV29-1 and TRBJ2-7, with 8 nucleotides matching TRBD1. The V and J ends lost 4 bases and 7 bases, in that order; junction bases with no gene match: 12. Germline V gene data show CDR1 as SQVTM and CDR2 as ANQGSEA. The CDR3 runs 14 residues. CDR3 DNA sequence: TGCAGCGTTGGATCCGGGACAGGTCGTGGAGAGCAGTACTTC. The encoded protein is CSVGSGTGRGEQYF.

The J gene is TRBJ2-4, the V gene TRBV3-1 (or the pseudogene TRBV3-2); D is possibly TRBD2 (7 bases). The length of the CDR3 is 14 residues. With 7 bases removed from V and 2 bases from J, the gap between germline ends came to 12 bases. CDR1 and CDR2 from the germline V gene are LGHDT and YNNKEL (reference sequence). The CDR3 nucleotides are TGTGCCAGCAAAAAGGGGGGGACCAAAAACATTCAGTACTTC. Its protein is CASKKGGTKNIQYF.

This sequence joins TRBV5-4 and TRBJ1-3; no definite D call. Germline V lookup: CDR1 SGHNT, CDR2 YYREEE (reference sequence). With 4 bases removed from V and 4 bases from J, the gap between germline ends came to 21 bases. The CDR3 covers 17 residues. CDR3 sequence: CASSVGIPAGLGNTIYF. CDR3 coding DNA: TGTGCCAGCAGCGTAGGCATTCCGGCCGGGCTGGGAAACACCATATATTTT.

V gene TRBV2 combines with J gene TRBJ1-6, with 7 bases that match TRBD1. J gave up 9 bases and V 0 bases, and 5 bases lay outside the gene matches. The CDR3 is 15 amino acids. CDR1 and CDR2 (germline): SNHLY, FYNNEI. The CDR3 loop reads CASSEADRLGSPLHF. The DNA of the CDR3 is TGTGCCAGCAGTGAAGCGGACAGGTTAGGTTCACCCCTCCACTTT. Combining the CDR3 with reference TRBV2 and TRBJ1-6 gives the whole variable domain EPEVTQTPSHQVTQMGQEVILRCVPISNHLYFYWYRQILGQKVEFLVSFYNNEISEKSEIFDDQFSVERPDGSNFTLKIRSTKLEDSAMYFCASSEADRLGSPLHFGNGTRLTVT.

V and J are TRBV2 and TRBJ2-7; 8 bases fit TRBD2. V was pared by 3 bases and J by 6 bases, with 7 bases of the junction left unmatched. This CDR3 region has 14 residues. Germline CDR1 is SNHLY and CDR2 is FYNNEI. The CDR3 sequence: CASSELGGGSEQYF. Written as DNA, the CDR3 is TGTGCCAGCAGTGAGCTCGGCGGGGGGAGCGAGCAGTACTTC.